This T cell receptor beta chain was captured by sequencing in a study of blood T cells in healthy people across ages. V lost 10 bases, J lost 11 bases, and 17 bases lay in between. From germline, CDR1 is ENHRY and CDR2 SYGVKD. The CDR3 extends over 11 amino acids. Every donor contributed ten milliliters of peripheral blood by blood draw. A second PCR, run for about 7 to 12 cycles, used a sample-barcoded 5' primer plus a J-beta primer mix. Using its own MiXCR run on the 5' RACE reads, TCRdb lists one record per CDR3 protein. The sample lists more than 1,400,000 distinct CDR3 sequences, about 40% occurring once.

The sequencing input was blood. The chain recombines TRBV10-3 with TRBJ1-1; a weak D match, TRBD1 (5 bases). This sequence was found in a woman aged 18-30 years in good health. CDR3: CATEAAGTAFF. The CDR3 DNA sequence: TGTGCCACCGAGGCGGCAGGGACGGCTTTCTTT.